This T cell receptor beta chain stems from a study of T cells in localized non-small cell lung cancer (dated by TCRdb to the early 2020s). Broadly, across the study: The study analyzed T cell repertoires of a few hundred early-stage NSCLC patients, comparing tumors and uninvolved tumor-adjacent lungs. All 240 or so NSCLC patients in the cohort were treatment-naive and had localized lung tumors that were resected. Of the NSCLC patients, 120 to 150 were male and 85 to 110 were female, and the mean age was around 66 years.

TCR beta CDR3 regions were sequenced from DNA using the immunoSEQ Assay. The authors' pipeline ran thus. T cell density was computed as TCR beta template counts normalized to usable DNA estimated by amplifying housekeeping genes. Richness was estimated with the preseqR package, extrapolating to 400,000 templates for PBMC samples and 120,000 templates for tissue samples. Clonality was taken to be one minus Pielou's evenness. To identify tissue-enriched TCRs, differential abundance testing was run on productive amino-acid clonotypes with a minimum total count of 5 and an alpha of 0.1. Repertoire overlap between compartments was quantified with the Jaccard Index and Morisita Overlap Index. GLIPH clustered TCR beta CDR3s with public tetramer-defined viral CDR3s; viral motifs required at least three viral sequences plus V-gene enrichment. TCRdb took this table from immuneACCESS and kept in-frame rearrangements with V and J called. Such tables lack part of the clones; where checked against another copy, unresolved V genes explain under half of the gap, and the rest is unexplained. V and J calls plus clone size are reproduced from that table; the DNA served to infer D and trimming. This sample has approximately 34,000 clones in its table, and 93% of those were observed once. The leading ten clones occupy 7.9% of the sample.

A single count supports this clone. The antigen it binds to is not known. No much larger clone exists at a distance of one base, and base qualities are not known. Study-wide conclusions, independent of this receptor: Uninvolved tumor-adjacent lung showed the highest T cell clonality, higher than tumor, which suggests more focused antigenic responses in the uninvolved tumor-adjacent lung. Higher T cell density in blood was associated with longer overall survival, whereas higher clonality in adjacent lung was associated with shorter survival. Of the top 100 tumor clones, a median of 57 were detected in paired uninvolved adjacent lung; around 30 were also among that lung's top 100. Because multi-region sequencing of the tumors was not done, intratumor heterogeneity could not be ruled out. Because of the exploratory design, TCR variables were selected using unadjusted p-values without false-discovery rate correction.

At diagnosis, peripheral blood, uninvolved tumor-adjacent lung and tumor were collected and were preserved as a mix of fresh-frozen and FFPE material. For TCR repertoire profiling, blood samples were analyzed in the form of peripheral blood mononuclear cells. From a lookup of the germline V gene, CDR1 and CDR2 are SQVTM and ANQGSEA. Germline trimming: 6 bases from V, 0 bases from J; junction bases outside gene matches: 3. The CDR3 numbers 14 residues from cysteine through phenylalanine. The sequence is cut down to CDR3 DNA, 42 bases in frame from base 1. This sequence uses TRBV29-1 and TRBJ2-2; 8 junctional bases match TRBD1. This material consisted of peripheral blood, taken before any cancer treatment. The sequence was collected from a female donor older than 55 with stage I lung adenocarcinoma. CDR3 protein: CSVRTGSNTGELFF. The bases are TGCAGCGTCCGGACAGGGTCGAACACCGGGGAGCTGTTTTTT.